This record covers a single TCR beta chain. The record originates from a study of identical twins. TCRdb independently ran MiXCR on the 5' RACE reads; one entry per CDR3 protein. In the table there are 600,000 to 850,000 distinct CDR3 sequences, about 20% of which are singletons. Germline V CDR1 and CDR2: SGHKS, YYEKEE (reference sequence). The CDR3 is 14 residues long. V shed 5 bases, J shed 8 bases, and the junction held 7 bases outside the gene matches. These same data were also listed under a study on T cells expressing NK-cell markers. That source reports: Within the sequenced cohort of eight donors, seven exhibited HCMV seropositivity and one was seronegative. In about six donors, dominant CD3+CD56+NKG2C+ clonotypes ranked among the top 10 CD8+ clonotypes.

The TCR was taken from a woman under 30 in good health. The specimen was PBMCs. The chain links TRBV5-5 to TRBJ2-1; 10 nucleotides agree with TRBD1. The CDR3 here is CASSPDRGFDEQFF. DNA for the CDR3: TGTGCCAGCAGTCCGGACAGGGGGTTCGATGAGCAGTTCTTC. Complete variable domain (other parts from reference TRBV5-5 and TRBJ2-1): DAGVTQSPTHLIKTRGQQVTLRCSPISGHKSVSWYQQVLGQGPQFIFQYYEKEERGRGNFPDRFSARQFPNYSSELNVNALLLGDSALYLCASSPDRGFDEQFFGPGTRLTVL.